The 19 T cell receptor beta chains below were found in one sample sequenced in a study of monozygotic twins with inflammatory bowel disease. TCRdb reprocessed the 5' RACE reads; each CDR3 protein has one entry and no DNA is given. The sample totals 400,000 to 500,000 distinct CDR3 sequences. Sequenced input: blood. These receptors were obtained from a human donor with ulcerative colitis or Crohn's disease, or a healthy co-twin of an affected twin (not recorded which).

The rearrangement joins TRBV5-1 to TRBJ1-1. Per the germline V gene, CDR1 is SGHRS and CDR2 is YFSETQ. The CDR3 length is 12 residues. The CDR3 loop reads CASSLEGVEAFF.

The V gene is TRBV3-1, the J gene TRBJ2-7; TCRdb proposes TRBD1, but this gene call is untestable without DNA. CDR1 and CDR2 (germline): LGHDT, YNNKEL (reference sequence). CDR3 length equals 13 residues. The chain's CDR3 is CASSQTGRDEQYF.

This sequence joins TRBV29-1 and TRBJ1-4. Per the germline V gene, CDR1 is SQVTM and CDR2 is ANQGSEA. This CDR3 spans 11 amino acids. This CDR3 reads CSVEHNEKLFF.

This chain links TRBV7-9 with TRBJ1-1; TCRdb lists TRBD1, though no DNA is available to test this call. The CDR3 extends over 15 amino acids. The germline gives CDR1 SEHNR, CDR2 FQNEAQ (reference sequence). This CDR3 is CASSSLGQPNTEAFF.

This chain connects TRBV7-9 to TRBJ1-1; TCRdb designates TRBD1, a call that cannot be tested without DNA. The CDR3 length is 15 residues. Germline CDR1 and CDR2: SEHNR and FQNEAQ (reference sequence). The CDR3 loop reads CASRKRVGDGTEAFF.

The chain employs TRBV28 and TRBJ2-5; as DNA is missing, the TRBD1 call by TCRdb cannot be tested. CDR3 length: 13 residues. Germline V gives CDR1 MDHEN, CDR2 SYDVKM. The CDR3: CASSQTGGETQYF.

The chain uses TRBV27 and TRBJ1-1; the TCRdb D gene call, TRBD1, has no DNA to confirm it. The CDR3 has 17 residues. Germline lookup yields CDR1 MNHEY and CDR2 SMNVEV (reference sequence). This CDR3 reads CASSFTRGVGYDTEAFF.

The CDR3 loop is CASTRTDSSYGYTF. This chain links TRBV19 with TRBJ1-2. CDR3 length: 14 amino acids. CDR1 and CDR2 from the germline V gene are LNHDA and SQIVND (reference sequence).

The V gene is TRBV28, the J gene TRBJ2-7. Germline V gene sequence: CDR1 MDHEN, CDR2 SYDVKM. The CDR3 has 12 amino acids. This CDR3 reads CASSPTAYEQYF.

The chain carries TRBV4-3 and TRBJ2-2; the D call from TCRdb, TRBD2, cannot be confirmed without DNA. The CDR3 is 19 residues long. Germline assignment: CDR1 LGHNA and CDR2 YSLEER. The CDR3: CASSQDLLRGTENTGELFF.

The chain couples TRBV4-3 to TRBJ1-5; TCRdb's D gene call, TRBD1, goes unchecked for lack of DNA. The germline V gene encodes CDR1 LGHNA and CDR2 YSLEER. This CDR3 is built from 15 residues. The CDR3 loop reads CASSQETGGWQPQHF.

The chain is built from TRBV7-2 and TRBJ1-2; TCRdb's D gene call, TRBD1, goes unchecked for lack of DNA. The CDR3 spans 13 residues. Germline V gene sequence: CDR1 SGHTA, CDR2 FQGNSA. The CDR3 loop is CASNPSRVYGYTF. The entire variable domain, with the rest obtained from reference TRBV7-2 and TRBJ1-2, is as follows: GAGVSQSPSNKVTEKGKDVELRCDPISGHTALYWYRQSLGQGLEFLIYFQGNSAPDKSGLPSDRFSAERTGGSVSTLTIQRTQQEDSAVYLCASNPSRVYGYTFGSGTRLTVV.

The chain recombines TRBV28 with TRBJ2-1; TCRdb gives TRBD1 as the D gene, but with no DNA this cannot be confirmed. CDR3 length: 14 amino acids. Per the germline V gene, CDR1 is MDHEN and CDR2 is SYDVKM. CDR3 loop: CASRETGGFNEQFF.

V usage is TRBV19 and J usage is TRBJ2-2. The CDR3 covers 13 residues. Germline-derived CDR1 and CDR2 are LNHDA and SQIVND (reference sequence). The CDR3 region is CASSVDGQGELFF.

This CDR3 reads CASSLLAGGQGTDTQYF. The genes are TRBV6-2 or TRBV6-3 and TRBJ2-3; TCRdb indicates TRBD2, and absent DNA this call remains unverified. The CDR3 totals 17 residues. Germline CDR1 reads MNHEY; CDR2 reads SVGEGT.

This sequence joins TRBV18 and TRBJ2-3; TCRdb designates TRBD1, a call that cannot be tested without DNA. Looked up from germline, CDR1 is KGHSH and CDR2 is LQKENI. The CDR3 extends over 17 amino acids. CDR3 residues: CASSPFRRDRASDTQYF.

This chain links TRBV6-5 with TRBJ2-1; lacking DNA, the TRBD2 call made by TCRdb goes unchecked. The CDR3 length is 15 residues. Germline values: CDR1 MNHEY, CDR2 SVGAGI. The CDR3 here is CASSYRAGGVNEQFF.

The chain joins TRBV7-2 to TRBJ1-2; with no DNA, the TCRdb D assignment of TRBD1 cannot be verified. The CDR3 spans 15 residues. The germline gives CDR1 SGHTA, CDR2 FQGNSA. CDR3 sequence reads: CASSLALAGHFGYTF.

V and J are TRBV10-3 and TRBJ2-1; TCRdb returns TRBD2, unconfirmable since there is no DNA. Germline V gene lookup returns CDR1 ENHRY and CDR2 SYGVKD. The CDR3 loop spans 15 amino acids. The CDR3 region is CAISEGGGTYNEQFF.